The 29 T cell receptor beta chains listed next were all sequenced from one sample in a study of T cell responses to AZD1222 COVID-19 vaccine. TCRdb's table, derived via immunoSEQ multiplex PCR, lists solely in-frame clones and lacks some. The table lists 150,000 to 200,000 clones, over 90% of them singletons. Sequencing used peripheral blood, obtained 28 days after the second AZD1222 dose. The receptors here all came from an adult who received the AZD1222 COVID-19 vaccine.

This chain uses TRBV24-1 with TRBJ2-1; 8 bases are shared with TRBD2. The CDR3 sequence is 14 residues long. CDR1 and CDR2 (germline): KGHDR, SFDVKD. V shed 5 bases and J 9 bases; nucleotides not matched to a gene: 8. CDR3 bases: TGTGCCACCAGTGCCCTTAGCGGGGCTGCTGAGCAGTTCTTC. This codes for CATSALSGAAEQFF.

Points on this clone: The same CDR3 can be traced to other DNA sequences in this sample. This chain links TRBV9 with TRBJ1-1; D is unclear. V gave up 2 bases and J gave up 2 bases, with 7 bases separating them. The CDR3 totals 13 residues. Germline V gene lookup returns CDR1 SGDLS and CDR2 YYNGEE. CDR3 protein: CASSVRGNTEAFF. DNA of the CDR3: TGTGCCAGCAGCGTTCGGGGAAACACTGAAGCTTTCTTT.

The chain has TRBV7-9 and TRBJ1-1; TRBD1 is a possible D gene (5 bases). The V end was cut by 1 base, the J end by 0 bases, with 9 bases between. The CDR3 extends over 15 amino acids. Germline lookup yields CDR1 SEHNR and CDR2 FQNEAQ (reference sequence). The CDR3: CASSLDQGMNTEAFF. The CDR3 nucleotides read TGTGCCAGCAGCTTAGACCAGGGTATGAACACTGAAGCTTTCTTT.

The chain links TRBV29-1 to TRBJ1-3; D ambiguous. The CDR3 extends over 14 amino acids. Germline CDR1 SQVTM, CDR2 ANQGSEA. V dropped 1 base and J dropped 0 bases, with 7 bases sitting between them. CDR3 region: CSVEVSLSGNTIYF. The CDR3 region has the DNA TGCAGCGTTGAAGTCTCGCTCTCTGGAAACACCATATATTTT.

This clone was detected only once. The V call is TRBV11-2, the J call TRBJ1-1; 7 nucleotides match TRBD1. The V gene end was trimmed by 5 bases and the J gene end by 1 base; junction bases not matched to a gene: 4. The CDR3 extends over 14 amino acids. The germline gives CDR1 SGHAT, CDR2 FQNNGV. CDR3 protein: CASSPGGGNTEAFF. The CDR3 nucleotides are TGTGCCAGCAGCCCAGGGGGAGGGAACACTGAAGCTTTCTTT.

The table lists this clone with a count of one. The chain carries TRBV14 and TRBJ2-7; 11 bases align to TRBD2. CDR1 is SGHDN and CDR2 is FVKESK in the germline V gene. The trim removed 6 bases at V and 3 bases at J, leaving 4 bases unmatched. CDR3 length: 14 residues. DNA of the CDR3: TGTGCCAGCAGGGATAGCGGGAGGGTCTACGAGCAGTACTTC. It specifies CASRDSGRVYEQYF.

The chain recombines TRBV2 with TRBJ2-7; D not resolved. This CDR3 spans 11 amino acids. Germline CDR1 and CDR2: SNHLY and FYNNEI. Trimming took 2 bases from V and 7 from J, leaving 6 bases between them. Here the CDR3 reads CASSERLEQYF. The CDR3 DNA reads as TGTGCCAGCAGTGAACGGCTTGAGCAGTACTTC.

CDR3 in DNA: TGTGCCAGTAGTATTACCCCACAGGGGGGCGGCAATCAGCCCCAGCATTTT. Its protein product is CASSITPQGGGNQPQHF. The chain combines TRBV19 with TRBJ1-5; 8 nucleotides align to TRBD1. The junction had 9 bases not matched to a gene; V was cut back by 3 bases and J by 2 bases. Germline lookup yields CDR1 LNHDA and CDR2 SQIVND (reference sequence). The CDR3 has 17 amino acids.

V and J are TRBV6-2 or TRBV6-3 and TRBJ2-2; D unclear. CDR1 MNHEY and CDR2 SVGEGT come from the germline V gene. Deletions cut 4 bases from V and 2 bases from J, with 8 bases between. This CDR3 is 14 amino acids long. The CDR3 region has the DNA TGTGCCAGCAGTTTGAGTCTTAACACCGGGGAGCTGTTTTTT. It is translated as CASSLSLNTGELFF.

The rearrangement joins TRBV18 to TRBJ1-5; D unresolved. The CDR3 covers 15 residues. CDR1 is KGHSH and CDR2 is LQKENI in the germline V gene. The V end lost 5 bases, the J end lost 0 bases, and 11 bases lay between the germline ends. The DNA of the CDR3 is TGTGCCAGCTCATCTCAGGAGGATAGCAATCAGCCCCAGCATTTT. Amino acids: CASSSQEDSNQPQHF.

Here the CDR3 DNA reads TGTGCCAGTCAGCCCTCTTGGGAGGGAGGAGAAGCTTTCTTT. It translates to CASQPSWEGGEAFF. The rearrangement joins TRBV19 to TRBJ1-1; D uncertain. Per the germline V gene, CDR1 is LNHDA and CDR2 is SQIVND (reference sequence). This CDR3 is 14 amino acids long. The V end lost 8 bases, the J end lost 8 bases, and 21 bases lay between the germline ends.

The V and J genes are TRBV5-1 and TRBJ1-4; the D is unclear. Looked up from germline, CDR1 is SGHRS and CDR2 is YFSETQ. Trimming pared 2 bases from V and 10 bases from J, leaving 9 bases between. The CDR3 covers 12 residues. CDR3 bases: TGCGCCAGCAGCTTTGAGGAGGGAAAACTGTTTTTT. Translating it yields CASSFEEGKLFF.

The chain has TRBV4-1 and TRBJ1-3; possibly TRBD1 for D (5 bases). Germline assignment: CDR1 MGHRA and CDR2 YSYEKL. The CDR3 is 16 residues long. Trimming shortened V by 4 bases and J by 0 bases, and 13 bases separated the two germline ends. The CDR3: CASSRPGQSSGNTIYF. The DNA of the CDR3 is TGCGCCAGCAGCCGTCCCGGACAAAGCTCTGGAAACACCATATATTTT.

This chain links TRBV5-1 with TRBJ1-1; no reliable D call. The germline CDR1 and CDR2 sequences are SGHRS and YFSETQ. The CDR3 runs 14 residues. V lost 0 bases and J lost 3, with 9 bases in between. The CDR3 nucleotides read TGCGCCAGCAGCTTGGACCCTCGGGACACTGAAGCTTTCTTT. Its protein is CASSLDPRDTEAFF.

The V and J genes are TRBV5-1 and TRBJ2-3; 13 bases fit TRBD2. CDR3 length: 18 amino acids. Germline lookup yields CDR1 SGHRS and CDR2 YFSETQ. J was trimmed by 1 base and V by 3 bases; bases with no gene match: 8. CDR3 DNA: TGCGCCAGCAGCTACTGGACTAGCGGGAGTAGGGGCACAGATACGCAGTATTTT. This codes for CASSYWTSGSRGTDTQYF.

V usage is TRBV5-4 and J usage is TRBJ1-3; D uncertain. In germline, CDR1 is SGHNT, CDR2 YYREEE (reference sequence). With 1 base removed from V and 1 base from J, the gap between germline ends came to 6 bases. This CDR3 has 14 amino acids. CDR3 DNA: TGTGCCAGCAGCTTGAAGGGATCTGGAAACACCATATATTTT. It translates to CASSLKGSGNTIYF. Looking up the rest from reference TRBV5-4 and TRBJ1-3 gives the full variable domain: ETGVTQSPTHLIKTRGQQVTLRCSSQSGHNTVSWYQQALGQGPQFIFQYYREEENGRGNFPPRFSGLQFPNYSSELNVNALELDDSALYLCASSLKGSGNTIYFGEGSWLTVV.

This clone was detected a few times. This chain joins TRBV6-2 or TRBV6-3 and TRBJ1-6; D is ambiguous. The CDR3 is made up of 17 amino acids. V dropped 4 bases and J dropped 0 bases, with 13 bases sitting between them. Per the germline V gene, CDR1 is MNHEY and CDR2 is SVGEGT. The DNA of the CDR3 is TGTGCCAGCAGTTTTCCAGGCAGCAGCTCCTATAATTCACCCCTCCACTTT. This gives the protein CASSFPGSSSYNSPLHF.

The chain is built from TRBV6-6 and TRBJ1-1; TRBD1 matches at 9 bases. In germline, CDR1 is MNHNY, CDR2 SVGAGI (reference sequence). The ends lost 10 bases at V and 5 bases at J; junction bases unmatched: 14. This CDR3 spans 15 amino acids. This CDR3 reads CATLSGQGRRTEAFF. The CDR3 nucleotides are TGTGCCACCTTGTCGGGACAGGGACGTCGGACTGAAGCTTTCTTT.

V gene TRBV5-4 combines with J gene TRBJ2-2; tentatively, D is TRBD2 (6 bases). Germline loops: CDR1 SGHNT, CDR2 YYREEE (reference sequence). This CDR3 has 13 residues. V lost 5 bases to trimming and J lost 6 bases, with 11 bases between them. The CDR3 loop reads CASSRDSSGELFF. As DNA, the CDR3 is TGTGCCAGCAGTAGGGACTCCTCCGGGGAGCTGTTTTTT. Combining the CDR3 with reference TRBV5-4 and TRBJ2-2 gives the whole variable domain ETGVTQSPTHLIKTRGQQVTLRCSSQSGHNTVSWYQQALGQGPQFIFQYYREEENGRGNFPPRFSGLQFPNYSSELNVNALELDDSALYLCASSRDSSGELFFGEGSRLTVL.

The chain carries TRBV5-1 and TRBJ1-4, with TRBD1 as a possible D gene (5 bases). Germline CDR1 and CDR2: SGHRS and YFSETQ. The ends were cut back, 0 bases at V and 1 base at J, with 10 bases in the middle. CDR3 length equals 16 residues. The CDR3 sequence is CASSLVGTGTNEKLFF. CDR3 in DNA: TGCGCCAGCAGCTTGGTAGGGACGGGAACTAATGAAAAACTGTTTTTT. The variable domain in full, with the rest retrieved from reference TRBV5-1 and TRBJ1-4, is KAGVTQTPRYLIKTRGQQVTLSCSPISGHRSVSWYQQTPGQGLQFLFEYFSETQRNKGNFPGRFSGRQFSNSRSEMNVSTLELGDSALYLCASSLVGTGTNEKLFFGSGTQLSVL.

The chain carries TRBV19 and TRBJ1-1, with D uncertain. The CDR3 consists of 13 residues. Germline V CDR1 and CDR2: LNHDA, SQIVND (reference sequence). Trimming left V 3 bases short and J 3 bases short, with 8 bases between. CDR3 sequence reads: CASSIFKDTEAFF. The DNA for the CDR3 is TGTGCCAGTAGTATCTTTAAGGACACTGAAGCTTTCTTT.

The CDR3 protein is CASSLISGSATDTQYF. The DNA of the CDR3 is TGTGCCAGCAGCTTAATTAGCGGGTCCGCCACAGATACGCAGTATTTT. The chain recombines TRBV7-3 with TRBJ2-3; 7 nucleotides agree with TRBD2. The germline V gene encodes CDR1 SGHTA and CDR2 FQGTGA. The V gene end was trimmed by 1 base and the J gene end by 2 bases; junction bases not matched to a gene: 6. The CDR3 is made up of 16 amino acids.

The chain joins TRBV7-9 to TRBJ1-1; 7 bases are shared with TRBD1. Germline V gives CDR1 SEHNR, CDR2 FQNEAQ (reference sequence). The CDR3 runs to 14 residues. Losses at the gene ends were 6 bases for V and 5 bases for J; bases not matched to a gene: 9. CDR3 region: CASRRRGGNTEAFF. The CDR3 DNA reads as TGTGCCAGCAGGCGCCGAGGGGGCAATACTGAAGCTTTCTTT.

Remarks on this clone: This sample also contains other DNA sequences that code for the same CDR3. The chain combines TRBV18 with TRBJ2-7; D gene uncertain. V lost 0 bases and J 4 bases, leaving 7 bases between the germline ends. This CDR3 is built from 13 residues. Looked up from germline, CDR1 is KGHSH and CDR2 is LQKENI. The CDR3 here is CASSPPSLYEQYF. As DNA, the CDR3 is TGTGCCAGCTCACCACCCAGCCTTTACGAGCAGTACTTC.

The rearrangement uses TRBV7-9 and TRBJ1-6; possible D gene TRBD1, 5 bases. Germline lookup yields CDR1 SEHNR and CDR2 FQNEAQ (reference sequence). The CDR3 runs 14 residues. V lost 1 base and J lost 9, with 10 bases in between. Here the CDR3 DNA reads TGTGCCAGCAGCTTAGGCTACGGGGGTTCACCCCTCCACTTT. As protein: CASSLGYGGSPLHF. Supplemented by reference TRBV7-9 and TRBJ1-6, the full variable domain reads DTGVSQNPRHKITKRGQNVTFRCDPISEHNRLYWYRQTLGQGPEFLTYFQNEAQLEKSRLLSDRFSAERPKGSFSTLEIQRTEQGDSAMYLCASSLGYGGSPLHFGNGTRLTVT.

The gene calls are TRBV3-1 (or the pseudogene TRBV3-2) and TRBJ2-7; possible D gene TRBD1, 6 bases. CDR3 length: 15 residues. V gave up 6 bases and J gave up 1 base, with 16 bases separating them. The germline gives CDR1 LGHDT, CDR2 YNNKEL (reference sequence). CDR3 amino acids: CASRGAGTSSYEQYF. The CDR3 DNA follows: TGTGCCAGCAGGGGCGCCGGGACATCTTCCTACGAGCAGTACTTC.

The gene calls are TRBV5-4 and TRBJ2-7; D might be TRBD2 (6 bases). Germline CDR1 is SGHNT and CDR2 is YYREEE (reference sequence). Trimming stripped 1 base from V and 1 base from J, with 12 bases between. There are 15 residues in the CDR3. CDR3 loop: CASSLNPGGSYEQYF. For the CDR3, the DNA is TGTGCCAGCAGCTTGAATCCCGGAGGGTCCTACGAGCAGTACTTC.

This chain uses TRBV6-6 with TRBJ2-2; 9 bases map to TRBD1. This CDR3 spans 15 amino acids. Losses at the gene ends were 7 bases for V and 3 bases for J; bases not matched to a gene: 6. The germline gives CDR1 MNHNY, CDR2 SVGAGI (reference sequence). CDR3 amino acids: CASTNRGLDTGELFF. The CDR3 DNA sequence: TGTGCCAGCACCAACAGGGGGCTGGACACCGGGGAGCTGTTTTTT.

This chain links TRBV12-3 or TRBV12-4 with TRBJ1-6, with D unresolved. The germline V and J ends were trimmed by 0 bases and 10 bases, with 4 bases remaining between them. The CDR3 extends over 12 amino acids. The CDR3 coding sequence is TGTGCCAGCAGTTTAGCTGCCTCACCCCTCCACTTT. It translates to CASSLAASPLHF.